This T cell receptor beta chain was obtained from a study of blood T cell repertoires in COVID-19. Study at large: Acute-phase and convalescent COVID-19 samples originated in the United States, Italy and Spain. PBMCs, B-cell-depleted T cells, or T cells provided the cDNA or gDNA that made up the material.

The CDR3 runs 15 residues. Germline V lookup: CDR1 MNHEY, CDR2 SMNVEV (reference sequence). Between the trimmed V and J ends, which lost 6 bases and 7 bases, there was a span of 18 bases. Per the original methods: Cell counts per sample came from amplifying reference gene primers. The table came from immunoSEQ multiplex PCR; TCRdb's copy has only in-frame clones and leaves some out. V and J calls and clone size come straight from that table; D and trimming were deduced from the DNA. The sample gives approximately 140,000 clones, 85% to 90% of which show up once; 3.5% to 4.5% is in the top ten. This clone was recorded only once.

This rearrangement joins TRBV27 to TRBJ1-4, with D unresolved. Sequenced input: peripheral blood. This clonotype originated in a woman aged 40-49 years with acute or convalescent COVID-19. CDR3 loop: CASSSGWKASEKLFF. CDR3 sequence (DNA): TGTGCCAGCAGCTCGGGGTGGAAAGCTTCTGAAAAACTGTTTTTT.